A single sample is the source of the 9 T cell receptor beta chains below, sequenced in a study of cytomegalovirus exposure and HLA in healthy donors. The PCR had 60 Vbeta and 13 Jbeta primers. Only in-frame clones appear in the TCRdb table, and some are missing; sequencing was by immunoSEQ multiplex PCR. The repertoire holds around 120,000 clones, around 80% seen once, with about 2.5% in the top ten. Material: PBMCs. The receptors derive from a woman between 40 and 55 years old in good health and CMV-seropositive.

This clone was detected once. The chain's CDR3 is CASSLQGTGELFF. The CDR3, as DNA: TGCGCCAGCAGCTTACAGGGGACCGGGGAGCTGTTTTTT. This chain joins TRBV5-1 and TRBJ2-2; 7 nucleotides match TRBD1. CDR3 size: 13 residues. CDR1 is SGHRS, CDR2 YFSETQ, per germline. V lost 2 bases and J lost 5; bases outside the gene matches: 0.

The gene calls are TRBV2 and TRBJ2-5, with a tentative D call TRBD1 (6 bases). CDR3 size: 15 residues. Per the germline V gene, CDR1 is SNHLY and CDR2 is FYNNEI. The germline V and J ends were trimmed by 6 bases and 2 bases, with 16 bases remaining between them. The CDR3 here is CASSPGTYFQETQYF. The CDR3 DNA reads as TGTGCCAGCAGCCCCGGGACATACTTTCAAGAGACCCAGTACTTC.

The CDR3 protein is CASIPPGQASYGYTF. CDR3 DNA: TGTGCCAGCATCCCCCCAGGACAGGCCTCCTATGGCTACACCTTC. The genes are TRBV6-1 and TRBJ1-2; TRBD1 matches 7 bases. Unmatched junction bases numbered 12, after V lost 7 bases and J lost 4 bases. Germline CDR1 MNHNS, CDR2 SASEGT. The CDR3 length is 15 residues.

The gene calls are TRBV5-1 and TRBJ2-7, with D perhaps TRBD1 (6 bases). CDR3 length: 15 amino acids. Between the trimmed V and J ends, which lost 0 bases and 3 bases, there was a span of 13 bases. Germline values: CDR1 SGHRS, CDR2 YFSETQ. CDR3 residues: CASSLGGQGYYEQYF. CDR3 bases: TGCGCCAGCAGCTTGGGTGGGCAGGGGTACTACGAGCAGTACTTC.

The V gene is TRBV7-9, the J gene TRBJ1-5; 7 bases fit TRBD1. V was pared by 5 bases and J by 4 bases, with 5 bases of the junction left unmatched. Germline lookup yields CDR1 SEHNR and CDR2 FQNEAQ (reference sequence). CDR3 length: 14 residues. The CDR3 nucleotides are TGTGCCAGCAGCGGGGACAGACCGAATCAGCCCCAGCATTTT. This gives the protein CASSGDRPNQPQHF.

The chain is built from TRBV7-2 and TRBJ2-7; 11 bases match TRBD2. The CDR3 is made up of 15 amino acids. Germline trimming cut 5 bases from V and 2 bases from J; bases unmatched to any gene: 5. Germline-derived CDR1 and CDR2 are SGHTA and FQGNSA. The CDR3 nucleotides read TGTGCCAGCAGCGCTCTAGCGGGAGGTACCTACGAGCAGTACTTC. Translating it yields CASSALAGGTYEQYF.

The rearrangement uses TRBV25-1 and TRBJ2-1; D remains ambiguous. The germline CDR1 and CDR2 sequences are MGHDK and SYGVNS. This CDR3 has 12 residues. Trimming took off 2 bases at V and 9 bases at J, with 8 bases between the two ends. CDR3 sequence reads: CASSEDPGEQFF. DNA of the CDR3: TGTGCCAGCAGTGAAGACCCGGGTGAGCAGTTCTTC.

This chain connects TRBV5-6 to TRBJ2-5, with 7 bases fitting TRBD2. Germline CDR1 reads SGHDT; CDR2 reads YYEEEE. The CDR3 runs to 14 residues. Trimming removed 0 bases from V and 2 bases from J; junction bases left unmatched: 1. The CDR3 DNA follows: TGTGCCAGCAGCTTGGAACTAGCGCAAGAGACCCAGTACTTC. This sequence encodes CASSLELAQETQYF.

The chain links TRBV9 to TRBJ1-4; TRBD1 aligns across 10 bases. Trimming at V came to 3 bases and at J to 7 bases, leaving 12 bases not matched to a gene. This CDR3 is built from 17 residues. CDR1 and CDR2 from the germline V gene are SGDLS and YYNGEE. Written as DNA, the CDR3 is TGTGCCAGCAGCGCCGGGACAGGGGATTATAATGTTGAAAAACTGTTTTTT. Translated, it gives CASSAGTGDYNVEKLFF.